This TCR beta chain appears in the sequencing data of a study of blood T cell repertoires in COVID-19. About the study: Collection of acute and convalescent COVID-19 samples took place in the United States, Italy and Spain. Sources were T cells, B-cell-depleted T cells, or PBMCs; the material itself was cDNA or gDNA.

The authors' processing: Scientists estimated how many nucleated cells there were by amplifying reference gene primers. The table came from immunoSEQ multiplex PCR; TCRdb's copy has only in-frame clones and leaves some out. For V, J and clone size, that table is used; D and trimming come from the DNA. Among some 110,000 clones, just under 85% were seen once, and the ten largest hold over 6%. Germline V gene lookup returns CDR1 LGHDT and CDR2 YNNKEL (reference sequence). The CDR3 is 14 amino acids. V shed 6 bases, J shed 6 bases, and the junction held 10 bases outside the gene matches. This sequence joins TRBV3-1 (or the pseudogene TRBV3-2) and TRBJ1-1, with 7 bases identical to TRBD1. Sequencing was performed on peripheral blood. The receptor's source is a man between 65 and 85 years old with active or convalescent COVID-19. The CDR3 reads CASRSRDRKAEAFF. DNA of the CDR3: TGTGCCAGCAGATCCCGGGACAGAAAGGCTGAAGCTTTCTTT.